This is a list of T cell receptor beta chains from one sample in a study of blood T cell repertoires in COVID-19. The method was immunoSEQ multiplex PCR; TCRdb's version includes in-frame clones alone and lacks a portion of them. The sample records about 170,000 clones, over 80% being singletons. The sequenced sample was peripheral blood. The receptors derive from a woman between 50 and 59 years old with acute or convalescent COVID-19. Each CDR3 is given with its conserved first and last residue. Each record gives: clone size, D gene, V gene, J gene, CDR3 protein, CDR3 DNA. D genes are given only for firm matches. Size values are once, few and many counts, or a class for expanded clones, and some rows have none.

size: .
D: .
V: TRBV5-6
J: TRBJ2-5
CDR3: CASSLRGLRFSTRETQYF
DNA: TGTGCCAGCAGCTTGAGAGGGCTACGATTTAGTACAAGAGAGACCCAGTACTTC

size: .
D: .
V: TRBV9
J: TRBJ2-1
CDR3: CASSVDESGSYNEQFF
DNA: TGTGCCAGCAGCGTAGATGAAAGCGGGTCCTACAATGAGCAGTTCTTC

size: .
D: .
V: TRBV28
J: TRBJ1-2
CDR3: CASSTTAFYGYTF
DNA: TGTGCCAGCAGTACGACAGCTTTCTATGGCTACACCTTC

size: .
D: TRBD2
V: TRBV4-1
J: TRBJ2-7
CDR3: CASSQDGTSDLYEQYF
DNA: TGCGCCAGCAGCCAAGATGGGACTAGCGATCTATACGAGCAGTACTTC

size: .
D: .
V: TRBV7-9
J: TRBJ2-7
CDR3: CASSPTASHEQYF
DNA: TGTGCCAGCAGCCCCACAGCATCCCACGAGCAGTACTTC

size: .
D: TRBD1
V: TRBV7-8
J: TRBJ1-2
CDR3: CASSPQGYGYTF
DNA: TGTGCCAGCAGCCCACAGGGGTATGGCTACACCTTC

size: .
D: .
V: TRBV7-2
J: TRBJ2-1
CDR3: CASSLVRNEQFF
DNA: TGTGCCAGCAGCTTAGTCCGCAATGAGCAGTTCTTC

size: .
D: .
V: TRBV10-2
J: TRBJ1-4
CDR3: CASSGAGMEEKLFF
DNA: TGCGCCAGCAGTGGGGCCGGGATGGAGGAAAAACTGTTTTTT

size: .
D: TRBD2
V: TRBV6-1
J: TRBJ2-3
CDR3: CASSESGRAGDTQYF
DNA: TGTGCCAGCAGTGAAAGCGGGAGGGCGGGAGATACGCAGTATTTT

size: few
D: .
V: TRBV11-2
J: TRBJ2-1
CDR3: CASSFMTPGGLAYNEQFF
DNA: TGTGCCAGCAGCTTTATGACCCCGGGGGGCCTGGCCTACAATGAGCAGTTCTTC

size: .
D: .
V: TRBV13
J: TRBJ2-1
CDR3: CASSREGDEQFF
DNA: TGTGCCAGCAGCCGGGAAGGAGATGAGCAGTTCTTC